This section outlines one T cell receptor (beta chain) sequence together with its context. This clonotype occurred many times. Its antigen is not yet known. No much larger clone is present one base from it, and per-base qualities are unavailable. Libraries came from multiplex PCR. These reads were obtained on an Illumina HiSeq 4000. To build TCR beta libraries, CDR3 regions were amplified by Arm-PCR using iRepertoire HTBI primers. Before sequencing, the PCR products went through gel purification. The authors' analysis ran thus. A total of 62 TRBV and 14 TRBJ segments were identified across samples and were used for gene usage analysis of CDR3 amino acid clonotypes. COPE and FqMerger were used to merge the filtered high-quality paired reads into contigs. Contigs were aligned with BLAST to IMGT TRBV, TRBD and TRBJ reference genes, and CDR3 was defined per IMGT. Any clonotype with a frequency above 0.1% was counted as a highly expanded clone. Shannon entropy served as the measure of repertoire diversity, while the Gini coefficient captured V-J evenness. Clonotypes shared by more than one individual were considered public. TCRdb's own reprocessing of the public reads used fastp at Q25 and MiXCR and kept productive beta chains. Rows are unified per CDR3 protein, each entry keeping the most common DNA and genes. TCRdb assigned the V and J calls; the authors' analysis was not used. The sample contains fewer than 650,000 distinct CDR3 sequences, 15% to 20% of them found a single time. The ten most abundant clones make up approximately 20% of the sample.

The entry originates in a study of regulatory T cells in long-lasting Graves disease (dated by TCRdb to about 2021). For the study in its entirety: Antithyroid drugs had been taken for less than 3 months by newly diagnosed Graves' disease patients. A total of about 35 samples underwent TCR sequencing, from 13 patients with persistent Graves' disease and roughly 20 patients with newly diagnosed Graves' disease. The study took place in China and was registered as a clinical trial. Patients with persistent Graves' disease were compared with patients with newly diagnosed Graves' disease using TCR sequencing and RNA sequencing of peripheral blood. What the authors observed across the whole study: Sequencing and analysis were limited to the TCR beta chain. Patients with persistent disease shared more public clonotypes (roughly 2,900) than newly diagnosed patients did (approximately 970). TRBV28, TRBJ1-2 and TRBJ2-5 were preferentially used in persistent disease, while TRBV20-1 and TRBJ2-1 were favored in newly diagnosed disease. Compared with newly diagnosed patients, patients with persistent Graves' disease had lower TCR Shannon entropy and fewer highly expanded clones, which suggests clonal expansion. Peripheral blood alone was examined, since thyroid tissue, which constituted the primary lesion, could not be accessed. The small sample size was acknowledged by the authors as a limitation that may reduce accuracy.

Explained via the paper, the time point label denotes: newly diagnosed GD, antithyroid drugs for less than 3 months. For both TCR sequencing and RNA sequencing, RNA was extracted from PBMCs using TRIzol. The diagnosis of Graves' disease was made according to American Thyroid Association guidelines. Patients were recruited from an endocrinology department in Xi'an, China. From each patient, approximately 10 milliliters of peripheral blood was collected into an EDTA anticoagulant tube. PBMCs were isolated by Ficoll Paque Plus density gradient separation without further T cell sorting. An Agilent 2100 Bioanalyzer and agarose gel were used to check RNA quality, and a NanoDrop 2000 was used to measure RNA concentration. Cut back by 1 base and 1 base, the V and J ends lie 11 bases apart. CDR1 and CDR2 (SGHTA, FQGNSA) derive from the germline V gene. The CDR3 runs 15 amino acids, cysteine and phenylalanine included. Only the CDR3 DNA is retained, 45 bases long and in frame from the first base.

The same data also contributed to another study, on T cells in Graves' hyperthyroidism and ophthalmopathy. The other study reports the following: Graves' hyperthyroidism was defined as stable when no progression to ophthalmopathy occurred over 18 months of follow-up. Hyperthyroidism patients were aged 18 to 65 years and newly diagnosed, with disease duration of less than 2 months. Patients with uncontrolled infections, other autoimmune diseases, pregnancy or lactation were excluded. Diagnoses were based on clinical symptoms, serum thyroxine and TRAb, thyroid ultrasound and orbital computed tomography. A first-round RT-PCR of the TCR CDR3 used the HTBI primer set with the Qiagen OneStep RT-PCR kit. Blood samples also contained most of the expanded thyroid clonotypes (frequency above 0.001), which suggests that blood repertoires may reflect thyroid immune responses. Ophthalmopathy was separated from stable hyperthyroidism by a 13 V-J signature model, with about 88% sensitivity and about 81% specificity obtained in cross-validation and 80%/75% obtained in testing. In validation, the model predicted progression to ophthalmopathy with 55% to 71% sensitivity and 72% to 85% specificity, a median of 6.5 months before onset. A discovery cohort of roughly 100 patients, 43 with Graves' ophthalmopathy and more than 55 with stable Graves' hyperthyroidism, was used to find distinguishing TCR V-J signatures. An independent validation cohort of 18 to 20 hyperthyroidism patients and approximately 15 patients who later progressed to ophthalmopathy tested prospective prediction of ophthalmopathy. The roughly 94 discovery patients were randomly split 7:3 into training and test sets. Thyroid tissue and blood T-cell repertoires from six Graves' hyperthyroidism patients were also compared in the study. After sampling, hyperthyroidism patients received methimazole starting at 30 mg daily, and ophthalmopathy patients received high-dose intravenous methylprednisolone. The libraries were constructed in a second round of multiplex PCR and then size-selected and purified. The libraries were sequenced on an Illumina HiSeq2000 using paired-end 100 bp reads. Raw data were processed with SOAPnuke, discarding reads with adapters, uncalled bases, mean Phred below 15, or no exact constant-primer or identifier match. High-quality paired reads were merged with COPE v1.2.5, and unique nucleotide sequences were defined as clonotypes. MiTCR v1.1 was used to align the clonotypes against IMGT TRBV, TRBD and TRBJ reference segments. Only V-J combinations with frequency above 0.0001, covering about 99% of repertoires, were analysed. The TCS score was defined as the ratio of F50 (clonal expansion) to E x V (chaos), calculated using BLOSUM62-based TCRdist between CDR3 peptides within each V-J. Welch's t-statistics and random forest reduced fewer than 550 V-J features to 10 to 15, which were used in a naive Bayes classifier (R e1071). Sample size was not statistically predetermined, and investigators were not blinded to group allocation. According to the paper, TCR Vbeta CDR3 sequencing was carried out on some 130 peripheral blood samples, which came from fewer than 50 ophthalmopathy, 75 or so hyperthyroidism and approximately 17 progressor patients.

The sequencing used peripheral blood mononuclear cells (PBMCs), collected at new diagnosis, from a patient treated with antithyroid drugs. The rearranged chain carries TRBV7-2 and TRBJ2-7; perhaps TRBD2 is the D gene, with 5 bases matching. The receptor comes from a woman aged 30 to 39 with Graves disease. Donor details come from another sample of the same person, matched by shared clones. The CDR3 in this case is CASSLGLARSYEQYF. The nucleotide sequence is given as TGTGCCAGCAGCTTAGGGCTAGCTAGGTCCTACGAGCAGTACTTC.